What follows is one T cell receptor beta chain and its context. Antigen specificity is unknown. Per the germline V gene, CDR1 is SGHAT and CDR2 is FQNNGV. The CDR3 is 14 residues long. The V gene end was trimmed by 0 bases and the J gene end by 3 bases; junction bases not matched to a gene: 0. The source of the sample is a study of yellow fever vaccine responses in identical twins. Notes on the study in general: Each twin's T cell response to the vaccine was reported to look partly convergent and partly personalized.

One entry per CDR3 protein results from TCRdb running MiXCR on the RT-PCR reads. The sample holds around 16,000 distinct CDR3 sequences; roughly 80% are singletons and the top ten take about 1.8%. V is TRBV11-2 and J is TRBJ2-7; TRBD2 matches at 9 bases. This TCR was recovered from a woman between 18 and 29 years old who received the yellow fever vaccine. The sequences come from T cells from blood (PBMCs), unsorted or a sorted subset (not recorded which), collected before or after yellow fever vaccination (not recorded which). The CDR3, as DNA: TGTGCCAGCAGCTTAGAGACTAGCGGCTACGAGCAGTACTTC. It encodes CASSLETSGYEQYF.